Following are 15 T cell receptor beta chains from one sample sequenced in a study of T cell repertoires in cytomegalovirus infection. TCRdb fed the reads into MiXCR, producing one record per CDR3 protein. Of around 140,000 distinct CDR3 sequences in the sample, over 30% were seen once. The antigens for these receptors are not known. Material: CD8+ T cells from cultured PBMCs, obtained from culture after CMV antigen stimulation. These TCRs come from a human donor in good health (CMV status not recorded). Some clones in this sample may be carry-over from other donors' samples.

This clonotype was detected a few times. This rearrangement joins TRBV11-2 to TRBJ2-1, with 14 bases matching TRBD2. Germline V gives CDR1 SGHAT, CDR2 FQNNGV. This CDR3 has 17 residues. V trimming: 1 base; J trimming: 7 bases; junction bases outside the gene matches: 6. CDR3 in DNA: TGTGCCAGCAGCTTAGTCCTGACTAGCGGGGGGGCGAATGAGCAGTTCTTC. Amino acid sequence: CASSLVLTSGGANEQFF.

This clonotype turned up a few times. This chain links TRBV6-1 with TRBJ2-7, with D perhaps TRBD1 (5 bases). Germline V gene sequence: CDR1 MNHNS, CDR2 SASEGT. V was trimmed by 4 bases and J by 0 bases, leaving 7 bases between them. The length of the CDR3 is 13 residues. The CDR3 here is CASSGTPSYEQYF. CDR3 nucleotide sequence: TGTGCCAGCAGTGGGACACCCTCCTACGAGCAGTACTTC.

This clonotype was detected only a few times. The V and J genes are TRBV20-1 and TRBJ2-7; perhaps D is TRBD1 or TRBD2 (5 bases each). This CDR3 has 13 residues. Germline V gene sequence: CDR1 DFQATT, CDR2 SNEGSKA (reference sequence). V lost 1 base, J lost 4 bases, and 11 bases lay in between. CDR3 region: CSARVLAGYEQYF. DNA of the CDR3: TGCAGTGCTAGAGTCCTAGCAGGGTACGAGCAGTACTTC.

The chain uses TRBV28 and TRBJ2-1; 7 bases agree with TRBD1. This CDR3 contains 17 residues. The germline gives CDR1 MDHEN, CDR2 SYDVKM. V dropped 6 bases and J dropped 4; count of bases not matched to a gene: 15. The CDR3 DNA sequence: TGTGCCAGCAGCCAAAACTCCGGGACAGTCCTATACAATGAGCAGTTCTTC. Translating gives CASSQNSGTVLYNEQFF.

This clonotype was found many times. The genes are TRBV12-3 or TRBV12-4 and TRBJ1-2; weak D call: TRBD1 (6 bases). Trimming took 6 bases from V and 7 from J, leaving 12 bases between them. The CDR3 sequence is 12 residues long. CDR3 nucleotides: TGTGCCAGCAGCGGTACAGGGTTTGGCTACACCTTC. The encoded protein is CASSGTGFGYTF.

V usage is TRBV28 and J usage is TRBJ2-7; 7 nucleotides align to TRBD1. The CDR3 has 15 residues. CDR1 and CDR2 from the germline V gene are MDHEN and SYDVKM. V lost 6 bases, J lost 3 bases, and 11 bases stayed unmatched. The CDR3 loop is CASRLAGTAYYEQYF. The CDR3, as DNA: TGTGCCAGCAGGCTAGCCGGGACAGCCTACTACGAGCAGTACTTC.

This clonotype was seen a handful of times. The chain carries TRBV12-3 or TRBV12-4 and TRBJ2-3; D is unresolved. With 0 bases removed from V and 5 bases from J, the gap between germline ends came to 6 bases. CDR3 length: 13 amino acids. The CDR3 sequence is CASSLATIDTQYF. CDR3 bases: TGTGCCAGCAGTTTAGCGACGATAGATACGCAGTATTTT.

The genes are TRBV4-1 and TRBJ1-5, with a possible D match to TRBD1 (6 bases). Germline V gives CDR1 MGHRA, CDR2 YSYEKL. The germline V and J ends were trimmed by 0 bases and 7 bases, with 16 bases remaining between them. This CDR3 region has 16 residues. Here the CDR3 DNA reads TGCGCCAGCAGCCAAGATTGGGGGGGCGCGGACCAGCCCCAGCATTTT. Protein: CASSQDWGGADQPQHF.

V usage is TRBV7-6 and J usage is TRBJ2-1, with 13 positions matching TRBD2. CDR1 is SGHVS, CDR2 FNYEAQ, per germline. The CDR3 sequence is 17 residues long. V trimming: 2 bases; J trimming: 8 bases; junction bases outside the gene matches: 9. The CDR3 DNA follows: TGTGCCAGCAGCTTACGGGGACTAGCGGGAACTTGGGATGAGCAGTTCTTC. Encoded protein: CASSLRGLAGTWDEQFF.

This clonotype was recorded many times. The chain is built from TRBV7-2 and TRBJ2-7, with 12 bases aligning to TRBD2. Germline V gene lookup returns CDR1 SGHTA and CDR2 FQGNSA. V was clipped by 5 bases and J by 4 bases; unmatched bases: 18. The CDR3 runs to 19 residues. CDR3 DNA: TGTGCCAGCAGCACCCGACTAGCGGGGGCTACTCGGGATGGGTACGAGCAGTACTTC. Encoded protein: CASSTRLAGATRDGYEQYF.

This chain uses TRBV12-3 or TRBV12-4 with TRBJ1-2; D remains ambiguous. Trimming stripped 6 bases from V and 0 bases from J, with 8 bases between. The CDR3 totals 13 residues. The CDR3 is CASSWTPNYGYTF. The CDR3 DNA reads TGTGCCAGCAGCTGGACTCCTAACTATGGCTACACCTTC.

The chain carries TRBV30 and TRBJ2-7; D possibly corresponds to TRBD2 (7 bases). Germline loops: CDR1 GTSNPN, CDR2 SVGIG (reference sequence). V lost 3 bases and J 3 bases, leaving 15 bases between the germline ends. This CDR3 is 14 amino acids long. The CDR3 DNA is TGTGCCTGGAGCTCGGGGGGCGAACTCTACGAGCAGTACTTC. It yields the protein CAWSSGGELYEQYF.

This clonotype was seen a handful of times. V and J are TRBV27 and TRBJ1-5, with a tentative D call TRBD1 (6 bases). V was pared by 6 bases and J by 5 bases, with 17 bases between. This CDR3 has 15 residues. CDR1 and CDR2 (germline): MNHEY, SMNVEV (reference sequence). As DNA, the CDR3 is TGTGCCAGCAGCCCAGGGGCGGTTGGGGATCAGCCCCAGCATTTT. This translates into CASSPGAVGDQPQHF.

This clonotype showed up just a few times. The V and J genes are TRBV4-1 and TRBJ1-5, with no clear D. This CDR3 is 17 amino acids long. In germline, CDR1 is MGHRA, CDR2 YSYEKL. V was pared by 2 bases and J by 0 bases, with 14 bases between. In DNA form, the CDR3 reads TGCGCCAGCAGCCAAAGAGAGACGGAATATAGCAATCAGCCCCAGCATTTT. Residues: CASSQRETEYSNQPQHF.

This clonotype has just one count. The rearrangement uses TRBV7-6 and TRBJ2-1; 13 bases are shared with TRBD2. The trim removed 4 bases at V and 8 bases at J, leaving 2 bases unmatched. Germline V gene data show CDR1 as SGHVS and CDR2 as FNYEAQ. The CDR3 covers 14 residues. CDR3 sequence reads: CASSYGTSGDEQFF. In nucleotides, the CDR3 is TGTGCCAGCAGCTATGGGACTAGCGGGGATGAGCAGTTCTTC.